Presented here are 13 T cell receptor beta chains from one specimen sequenced in a study of T cell changes during pregnancy in multiple sclerosis. Data came from immunoSEQ multiplex PCR; TCRdb stores just in-frame clones and leaves some out. Of approximately 72,000 clones in the sample, roughly nine tenths were seen once. The material sequenced was peripheral blood, taken in the first trimester of pregnancy. The receptor source for this set is a female donor in good health, enrolled as a control in a pregnancy study.

The rearrangement joins TRBV5-5 to TRBJ2-1; a weak D match, TRBD2 (5 bases). The V end lost 4 bases, the J end lost 8 bases, and 22 bases lay between the germline ends. The germline V gene encodes CDR1 SGHKS and CDR2 YYEKEE (reference sequence). The CDR3 is 16 residues long. CDR3 coding DNA: TGTGCCAGCAGCCCGATAGTGGGCCGGGATGGTCATGAGCAGTTCTTC. Amino acid sequence: CASSPIVGRDGHEQFF.

The rearrangement joins TRBV5-1 to TRBJ2-1, with 7 bases that match TRBD2. The germline V gene encodes CDR1 SGHRS and CDR2 YFSETQ. Trimming cost V 1 base and J 8 bases; bases outside gene matches: 15. The CDR3 covers 17 residues. The DNA of the CDR3 is TGCGCCAGCAGCTTGTTGGCTAGCGGAGGGGTTGACGATGAGCAGTTCTTC. Translated: CASSLLASGGVDDEQFF. Variable domain in full (rest from reference TRBV5-1 and TRBJ2-1): KAGVTQTPRYLIKTRGQQVTLSCSPISGHRSVSWYQQTPGQGLQFLFEYFSETQRNKGNFPGRFSGRQFSNSRSEMNVSTLELGDSALYLCASSLLASGGVDDEQFFGPGTRLTVL.

The J gene is TRBJ1-1, the V gene TRBV7-9; D possibly corresponds to TRBD1 (6 bases). Trimming stripped 1 base from V and 7 bases from J, with 10 bases between. CDR1 and CDR2 (germline): SEHNR, FQNEAQ (reference sequence). The CDR3 totals 13 residues. CDR3 coding DNA: TGTGCCAGCAGCTTAGGGGACATGGGTGAAGCTTTCTTT. Translated: CASSLGDMGEAFF.

V gene TRBV28 combines with J gene TRBJ2-5; D remains unclear. Germline CDR1 MDHEN, CDR2 SYDVKM. This CDR3 contains 11 residues. V was trimmed by 5 bases and J by 5 bases, leaving 6 bases between them. DNA for the CDR3: TGTGCCAGCAGTGTCCGGGAGACCCAGTACTTC. Translation gives CASSVRETQYF. Full variable domain (missing parts from reference TRBV28 and TRBJ2-5): DVKVTQSSRYLVKRTGEKVFLECVQDMDHENMFWYRQDPGLGLRLIYFSYDVKMKEKGDIPEGYSVSREKKERFSLILESASTNQTSMYLCASSVRETQYFGPGTRLLVL.

The chain employs TRBV5-1 and TRBJ1-1; D might be TRBD1 (5 bases). CDR3 length: 14 residues. From germline, CDR1 is SGHRS and CDR2 YFSETQ. Deletions cut 2 bases from V and 1 base from J, with 9 bases between. The CDR3 region is CASSFGGPNTEAFF. CDR3 coding DNA: TGCGCCAGCAGCTTCGGGGGTCCGAACACTGAAGCTTTCTTT.

This chain joins TRBV5-4 and TRBJ2-1; 9 bases map to TRBD1. The CDR3 covers 17 residues. CDR1 is SGHNT, CDR2 YYREEE, per germline (reference sequence). Losses at the gene ends were 0 bases for V and 6 bases for J; bases not matched to a gene: 10. The CDR3 region has the DNA TGTGCCAGCAGCTTGGTTCCTCCGGGACAGGGATCCAATGAGCAGTTCTTC. It yields the protein CASSLVPPGQGSNEQFF.

The V gene is TRBV27, the J gene TRBJ1-4, with D perhaps TRBD1 (5 bases). Trimming took off 2 bases at V and 5 bases at J, with 12 bases between the two ends. There are 15 residues in the CDR3. From germline, CDR1 is MNHEY and CDR2 SMNVEV (reference sequence). The CDR3 loop is CASSLSDSRNEKLFF. As DNA, the CDR3 is TGTGCCAGCAGTTTAAGTGACAGCCGAAATGAAAAACTGTTTTTT.

This sequence joins TRBV6-5 and TRBJ2-3; 7 bases align to TRBD1. The CDR3 has 16 amino acids. With 2 bases clipped from V and 1 base from J, the junction kept 6 bases outside the gene matches. Germline V gives CDR1 MNHEY, CDR2 SVGAGI. The CDR3 region is CASSYLTGFGTDTQYF. In DNA, the CDR3 is TGTGCCAGCAGTTACCTGACAGGGTTTGGCACAGATACGCAGTATTTT.

This clone has only one observation. The chain employs TRBV11-2 and TRBJ2-7, with D perhaps TRBD2 (5 bases). This CDR3 spans 17 amino acids. Trimming stripped 2 bases from V and 8 bases from J, with 25 bases between. Germline V lookup: CDR1 SGHAT, CDR2 FQNNGV. The CDR3 nucleotides read TGTGCCAGCAGCTTAATGTCTCCGGGAACCTACGAGGGTAAGCAGTACTTC. Protein product: CASSLMSPGTYEGKQYF.

The chain joins TRBV27 to TRBJ2-5; TRBD2 aligns across 9 bases. Germline V lookup: CDR1 MNHEY, CDR2 SMNVEV (reference sequence). Unmatched junction bases numbered 9, after V lost 6 bases and J lost 7 bases. CDR3 length equals 14 residues. Written as DNA, the CDR3 is TGTGCCAGCAGCGGGACTAGCAGGGTTGGGACCCAGTACTTC. This encodes CASSGTSRVGTQYF.

V is TRBV19 and J is TRBJ1-5, with TRBD1 identical over 9 bases. Germline CDR1 is LNHDA and CDR2 is SQIVND (reference sequence). The CDR3 length is 16 residues. V shed 4 bases and J 3 bases; nucleotides not matched to a gene: 7. The CDR3: CASSTSDRGNNQPQHF. The CDR3, as DNA: TGTGCCAGTAGTACCTCGGACAGGGGTAACAATCAGCCCCAGCATTTT.

V and J are TRBV27 and TRBJ1-2, with no clear D. The CDR3 is 14 residues long. Germline V gives CDR1 MNHEY, CDR2 SMNVEV (reference sequence). V shed 5 bases and J shed 4 bases, with 14 bases lying between them. CDR3 in amino acids: CASSPDSGVYGYTF. CDR3 DNA sequence: TGTGCCAGCAGTCCCGACTCGGGAGTCTATGGCTACACCTTC.

As DNA, the CDR3 is TGTGCCATCAGGTCAGGGGCCGGAAACACCATATATTTT. It is translated as CAIRSGAGNTIYF. This rearrangement joins TRBV10-3 to TRBJ1-3; D is perhaps TRBD1 (6 bases). CDR1 is ENHRY, CDR2 SYGVKD, per germline. Trimming stripped 6 bases from V and 4 bases from J, with 10 bases between. CDR3 length: 13 residues.